The sequence of this T cell receptor (beta chain) was determined in a study of T cells in Graves' hyperthyroidism and ophthalmopathy (dated by TCRdb to the late 2010s). Looking at the study overall: To identify TCR V-J signatures that set the groups apart, the researchers used a discovery cohort of 95 to 100 patients, made up of 40 to 45 with Graves' ophthalmopathy and approximately 57 with stable Graves' hyperthyroidism. Prospective prediction of ophthalmopathy was tested in an independent validation cohort of fewer than 20 hyperthyroidism patients and 15 to 17 patients who later progressed to ophthalmopathy. The 75 to 100 discovery patients were randomly divided into training and test sets at a 7:3 ratio. In about 6 Graves' hyperthyroidism patients, the study also compared T-cell repertoires from thyroid tissue with T-cell repertoires from blood. After blood sampling, hyperthyroidism patients were treated with methimazole at a starting dose of 30 mg daily, and ophthalmopathy patients were treated with high-dose intravenous methylprednisolone. TCR Vbeta CDR3 sequencing of 135 peripheral blood samples (fewer than 45 ophthalmopathy, roughly 74 hyperthyroidism and some 17 progressor patients) is reported in the paper. Results the study describes overall, beyond this receptor: Blood samples also contained most of the expanded thyroid clonotypes (frequency above 0.001), which suggests that blood repertoires may reflect thyroid immune responses. In validation, progression to ophthalmopathy was predicted by the model with nearly 71% sensitivity and approximately 78% specificity, a median of approximately 6.5 months before onset. Sample size was not statistically predetermined, and investigators were not blinded to group allocation. A 13 V-J signature model separated ophthalmopathy from stable hyperthyroidism, with about 90% sensitivity and roughly 84% specificity in cross-validation and 80%/75% in testing.

Stable Graves' hyperthyroidism was defined as no progression to ophthalmopathy during 18 months of follow-up. Hyperthyroidism patients were aged 18 to 65 years and newly diagnosed, with disease duration of less than 2 months. The study excluded patients with uncontrolled infections, other autoimmune diseases, pregnancy or lactation. Diagnoses were established on the basis of clinical symptoms, serum thyroxine and TRAb, thyroid ultrasound, and orbital computed tomography. Total RNA was extracted with Trizol reagent, and quality was checked on an Agilent 2100 Bioanalyzer. The TCR beta CDR3 regions were amplified from the RNA transcripts. The first round of RT-PCR for the TCR CDR3 was performed with the HTBI primer set and the Qiagen OneStep RT-PCR kit. A second multiplex PCR round built the libraries, followed by size selection and purification. Sequencing of the libraries was done on an Illumina HiSeq2000 using paired-end 100 bp reads. As for the authors' bioinformatics: SOAPnuke was used to process the raw data, with reads discarded if the reads contained adapters or uncalled bases, had a mean Phred below 15, or lacked an exact constant-primer or identifier match. High-quality paired reads were merged using COPE v1.2.5, and each unique nucleotide sequence was defined as a clonotype. MiTCR v1.1 was used to align the clonotypes against IMGT TRBV, TRBD and TRBJ reference segments. The analysis included only V-J combinations with a frequency above 0.0001, which together covered around 99% of the repertoires. A TCS score was defined as the ratio of F50 (clonal expansion) to E x V (chaos), with BLOSUM62-based TCRdist applied between CDR3 peptides within each V-J. Welch's t-statistics and random forest reduced roughly 540 V-J features to roughly 13, which were used in a naive Bayes classifier (R e1071). TCRdb reworked the public reads: Q25 trimming with fastp, MiXCR clone assembly, productive beta chains retained. Rows matching on CDR3 protein sequence are summarized as one entry with the most common DNA and genes. It is TCRdb's table, rather than the study itself, that gives the V and J calls and clone size. Within this sample are hundreds of thousands of distinct CDR3 sequences, with about 45% of them counted one time only. The ten largest clones capture approximately 8.2% of the sample.

Concerning this clonotype: Its antigen specificity is not known. Mismatch with germline at one junction end may stem from a read error.

This TCR was sampled from a woman in her late teens or twenties with Graves' hyperthyroidism. Donor details come from another sample of the same person, matched by shared clones. The sample was peripheral blood or thyroid tissue (not recorded which).

The DNA reads as follows: TGTACCAGCAGCTTAACAGGGGGCAGCGACGAAGCTTTCTTT. Translated, it reads CTSSLTGGSDEAFF. Here the chain combines TRBV7-3 and TRBJ1-1; 9 of the junction bases match TRBD1. Taken from cysteine to phenylalanine, the CDR3 has 14 residues. Solely the CDR3 DNA is kept, with 42 bases framed from the first base. The germline V gene sets CDR1 to SGHTA and CDR2 to FQGTGA.